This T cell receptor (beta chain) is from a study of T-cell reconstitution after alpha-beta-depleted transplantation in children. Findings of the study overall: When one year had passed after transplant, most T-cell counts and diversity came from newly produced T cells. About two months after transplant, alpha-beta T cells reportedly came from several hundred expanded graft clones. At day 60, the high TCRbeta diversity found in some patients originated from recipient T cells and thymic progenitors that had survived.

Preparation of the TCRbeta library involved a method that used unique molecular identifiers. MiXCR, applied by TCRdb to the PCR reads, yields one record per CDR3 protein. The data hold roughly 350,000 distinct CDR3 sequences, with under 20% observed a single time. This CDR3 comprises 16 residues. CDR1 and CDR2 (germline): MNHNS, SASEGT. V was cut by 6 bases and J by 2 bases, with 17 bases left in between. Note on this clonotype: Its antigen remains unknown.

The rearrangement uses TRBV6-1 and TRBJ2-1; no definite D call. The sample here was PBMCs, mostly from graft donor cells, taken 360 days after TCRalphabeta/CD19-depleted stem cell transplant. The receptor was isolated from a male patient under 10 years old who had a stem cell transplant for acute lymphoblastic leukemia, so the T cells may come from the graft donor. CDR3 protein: CASRASWGRPYNEQFF. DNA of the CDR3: TGTGCCAGCAGGGCCTCATGGGGAAGGCCCTACAATGAGCAGTTCTTC.